The 9 T cell receptor beta chains given below trace back to one sample, sequenced in a study of Ad26.COV2.S vaccination and SARS-CoV-2 variants. Treatment specified: around 19 received Ad26.COV2.S at low or high dose, single or two shots; 5 received placebo; per-sample allocation not given. Samples analyzed were those drawn on day 63 after the first vaccine or placebo injection. The protocol was immunoSEQ multiplex PCR, while the TCRdb copy is restricted to in-frame clones and leaves out a portion. The table lists hundreds of thousands of clones, about 87% of them singletons. Sequencing used peripheral blood, obtained in a trial of Ad26.COV2.S vaccine versus placebo. Receptors were obtained from a person aged 18-65 years who received the Ad26.COV2.S COVID-19 vaccine or a placebo.

The rearrangement links TRBV6-6 to TRBJ2-7; D might be TRBD1 (5 bases). CDR1 MNHNY and CDR2 SVGAGI come from the germline V gene (reference sequence). The germline V and J ends were trimmed by 6 bases and 2 bases, with 14 bases remaining between them. The CDR3 runs 14 residues. The CDR3 loop reads CASSPTAGTYEQYF. The CDR3 DNA is TGTGCCAGCAGCCCCACGGCAGGGACCTACGAGCAGTACTTC.

V and J are TRBV3-1 (or the pseudogene TRBV3-2) and TRBJ2-7, with 11 positions matching TRBD2. The CDR3 sequence is 20 residues long. CDR1 is LGHDT, CDR2 YNNKEL, per germline (reference sequence). The V and J ends lost 4 bases and 0 bases, in that order; junction bases with no gene match: 17. DNA of the CDR3: TGTGCCAGCAGCCCACCGGTTCGGGCTAGCGGGAGGACGAGCTCCTACGAGCAGTACTTC. It specifies CASSPPVRASGRTSSYEQYF.

The V call is TRBV4-3, the J call TRBJ1-2, with TRBD1 as a possible D gene (6 bases). The length of the CDR3 is 13 residues. The germline gives CDR1 LGHNA, CDR2 YSLEER. Trimming removed 1 base from V and 7 bases from J, with 10 bases in between. The CDR3 DNA follows: TGCGCCAGCAGCCAAGGTGGGGGCCCTGGCTACACCTTC. This codes for CASSQGGGPGYTF.

The CDR3 DNA is TGTGCCAGCAGCGGGCAGGACAGGGCTTTCACTGAAGCTTTCTTT. Protein product: CASSGQDRAFTEAFF. The chain couples TRBV9 to TRBJ1-1; 8 bases map to TRBD1. Germline CDR1 and CDR2: SGDLS and YYNGEE. After removal of 3 bases from V and 4 bases from J, the junction contained 8 bases not matched to a gene. The CDR3 totals 15 residues.

The rearrangement links TRBV5-1 to TRBJ2-7; D is ambiguous. CDR1 SGHRS and CDR2 YFSETQ come from the germline V gene. V lost 0 bases, J lost 0 bases, and 10 bases lay in between. CDR3 size: 15 residues. The CDR3 DNA reads TGCGCCAGCAGCTTGGGGGTTACTCACTCCTACGAGCAGTACTTC. This sequence encodes CASSLGVTHSYEQYF.

The chain uses TRBV5-4 and TRBJ1-1; D is possibly TRBD1 (5 bases). CDR3 length equals 14 residues. V was shortened by 4 bases and J by 2 bases, with 12 bases between the two germline ends. The germline gives CDR1 SGHNT, CDR2 YYREEE (reference sequence). The CDR3 coding sequence is TGTGCCAGCAGCCCCCGGGACGGTAACACTGAAGCTTTCTTT. This codes for CASSPRDGNTEAFF.

The genes are TRBV7-9 and TRBJ1-2; no clear D gene. Germline CDR1 and CDR2: SEHNR and FQNEAQ (reference sequence). The ends were cut back, 2 bases at V and 0 bases at J, with 4 bases in the middle. The length of the CDR3 is 13 residues. In DNA form, the CDR3 reads TGTGCCAGCAGCTTAACAGCTAACTATGGCTACACCTTC. As protein: CASSLTANYGYTF.

This chain connects TRBV19 to TRBJ1-6; D is uncertain. CDR1 is LNHDA, CDR2 SQIVND, per germline (reference sequence). The CDR3 totals 18 residues. Trimming left V 3 bases short and J 1 base short, with 16 bases between. The DNA for the CDR3 is TGTGCCAGTAGTATTGCACGTCAAGAGAATTCCTATAATTCACCCCTCCACTTT. Protein product: CASSIARQENSYNSPLHF.

This chain connects TRBV19 to TRBJ2-1, with 10 nucleotides matching TRBD1. The ends lost 6 bases at V and 5 bases at J; junction bases unmatched: 7. In germline, CDR1 is LNHDA, CDR2 SQIVND (reference sequence). CDR3 length: 15 residues. This CDR3 reads CASRGRGTGDNEQFF. The CDR3 DNA sequence: TGTGCCAGTAGAGGGCGGGGGACAGGGGACAATGAGCAGTTCTTC.